These T cell receptor beta chains were read from a single sample in a study of post-analysis software for immune sequencing data. TCRdb re-called the PCR reads with MiXCR, one entry per CDR3 protein. The repertoire has approximately 660,000 distinct CDR3 sequences, approximately 60% of them found once; the top ten carry 11%. Material: blood. These receptors were taken from a girl aged 2-9 years with multiple sclerosis. CDR3s include the opening cysteine and the closing phenylalanine or tryptophan. The order of the fields is CDR3 protein, D gene, V gene. D genes are given only for firm matches.

CDR3aa: CASSEALWALHF; d_gene: -; v_gene: TRBV2
CDR3aa: CATSRDGSYNEQFF; d_gene: -; v_gene: TRBV15
CDR3aa: CASSEIVVNEQFF; d_gene: -; v_gene: TRBV7-9
CDR3aa: CASSKGLVRSGANVLTF; d_gene: -; v_gene: TRBV19
CDR3aa: CASSPPGLDNEQFF; d_gene: TRBD2; v_gene: TRBV7-2
CDR3aa: CATSDLEGTGGNYGYTF; d_gene: TRBD1; v_gene: TRBV24-1
CDR3aa: CSVEARNRGHNEQFF; d_gene: TRBD1; v_gene: TRBV29-1
CDR3aa: CASRGRETTKNIQYF; d_gene: TRBD2; v_gene: TRBV28
CDR3aa: CASSQEVLVGEQYF; d_gene: -; v_gene: TRBV3-1
CDR3aa: CSGGQGVGEKLFF; d_gene: TRBD1; v_gene: TRBV29-1
CDR3aa: CASSSTGLGNQPQHF; d_gene: -; v_gene: TRBV6-5
CDR3aa: CSARLIGTSESYEQYF; d_gene: TRBD2; v_gene: TRBV20-1
CDR3aa: CAISDPTISGRSSYEQYF; d_gene: -; v_gene: TRBV10-3
CDR3aa: CASSLEAGGRSAQYF; d_gene: TRBD2; v_gene: TRBV7-9
CDR3aa: CASSLQGQGAGETQYF; d_gene: TRBD1; v_gene: TRBV7-2
CDR3aa: CASSGAVPNEQYF; d_gene: -; v_gene: TRBV6-2/TRBV6-3
CDR3aa: CASSIGTSGIGEQFF; d_gene: TRBD2; v_gene: TRBV18
CDR3aa: CASSAYGTFKDIQYF; d_gene: -; v_gene: TRBV5-1
CDR3aa: CSAHNFRDQETQYF; d_gene: -; v_gene: TRBV20-1
CDR3aa: CASSLWGVGYTF; d_gene: -; v_gene: TRBV6-5
CDR3aa: CSVHGTSGQAYEQYF; d_gene: TRBD2; v_gene: TRBV29-1
CDR3aa: CAILASDPMNTEAFF; d_gene: -; v_gene: TRBV10-3